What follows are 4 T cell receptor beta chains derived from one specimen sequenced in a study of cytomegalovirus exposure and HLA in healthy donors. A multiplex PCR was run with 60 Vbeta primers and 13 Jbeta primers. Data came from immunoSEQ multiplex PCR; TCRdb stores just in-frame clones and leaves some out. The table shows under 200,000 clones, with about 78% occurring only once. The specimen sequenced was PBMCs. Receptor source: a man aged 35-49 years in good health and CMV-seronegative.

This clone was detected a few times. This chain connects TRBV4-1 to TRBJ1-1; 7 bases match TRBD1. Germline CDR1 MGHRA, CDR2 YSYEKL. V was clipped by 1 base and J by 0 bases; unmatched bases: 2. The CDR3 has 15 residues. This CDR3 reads CASSQGTGVNTEAFF. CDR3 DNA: TGCGCCAGCAGCCAAGGCACAGGGGTGAACACTGAAGCTTTCTTT.

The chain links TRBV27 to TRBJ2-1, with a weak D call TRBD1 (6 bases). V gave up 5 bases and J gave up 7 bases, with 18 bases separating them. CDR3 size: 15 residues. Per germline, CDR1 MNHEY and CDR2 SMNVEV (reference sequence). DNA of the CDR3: TGTGCCAGCAGTCTGGAAGGATACGGGACAAATGAGCAGTTCTTC. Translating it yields CASSLEGYGTNEQFF.

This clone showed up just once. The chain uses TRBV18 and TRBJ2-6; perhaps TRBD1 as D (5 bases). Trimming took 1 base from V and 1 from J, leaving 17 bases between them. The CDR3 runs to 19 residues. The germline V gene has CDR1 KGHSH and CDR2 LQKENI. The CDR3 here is CASSPQLSGQISGANVLTF. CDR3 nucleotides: TGTGCCAGCTCACCACAACTCTCAGGGCAAATATCTGGGGCCAACGTCCTGACTTTC.

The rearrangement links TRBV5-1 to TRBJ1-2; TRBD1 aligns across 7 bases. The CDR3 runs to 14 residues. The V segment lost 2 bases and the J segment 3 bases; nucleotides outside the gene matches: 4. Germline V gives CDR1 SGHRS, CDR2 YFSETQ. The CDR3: CASSLTGTDYGYTF. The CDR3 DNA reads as TGCGCCAGCAGCTTAACTGGGACAGACTATGGCTACACCTTC.